This passage covers 15 T cell receptor beta chains from one sample sequenced in a study of response to subunit inactivated influenza vaccine. TCRdb redid the calling of the RT-PCR reads with MiXCR, one entry per CDR3 protein. The sample contains approximately 730,000 distinct CDR3 sequences, roughly 13% of which appear only once. Sequenced here: PBMCs from blood, sampled roughly 15 days before vaccination. The origin of the receptors is a man aged 45-65 years who received an inactivated influenza vaccine.

The rearrangement joins TRBV11-2 to TRBJ1-2; possibly TRBD1 for D (6 bases). Germline CDR1 reads SGHAT; CDR2 reads FQNNGV. The V end lost 6 bases, the J end lost 8 bases, and 25 bases lay between the germline ends. The length of the CDR3 is 16 residues. CDR3 amino acids: CASSSITRGQEGGYTF. In DNA form, the CDR3 reads TGTGCCAGCAGTTCCATAACCCGGGGGCAGGAGGGGGGCTACACCTTC. Full variable domain (missing parts from reference TRBV11-2 and TRBJ1-2): EAGVAQSPRYKIIEKRQSVAFWCNPISGHATLYWYQQILGQGPKLLIQFQNNGVVDDSQLPKDRFSAERLKGVDSTLKIQPAKLEDSAVYLCASSSITRGQEGGYTFGSGTRLTVV.

This sequence joins TRBV7-8 and TRBJ1-2; no firm D call. The CDR3 sequence is 12 residues long. Germline CDR1 and CDR2: SGHVS and FQNEAQ. V was clipped by 6 bases and J by 8 bases, with 13 bases between them. The CDR3 is CASSSVLHGYTF. CDR3 in DNA: TGTGCCAGCAGTTCTGTGCTCCACGGCTACACCTTC.

The table lists this clonotype with a few counts. The chain joins TRBV30 to TRBJ2-1; D uncertain. Germline CDR1 GTSNPN, CDR2 SVGIG (reference sequence). The CDR3 runs 11 residues. Trimming cost V 3 bases and J 9 bases, with 9 bases left between them. The CDR3 bases are TGTGCCTGGAGCGTTTTTAGTGAGCAGTTCTTC. It is translated as CAWSVFSEQFF.

This clonotype was observed a handful of times. V and J are TRBV20-1 and TRBJ2-7; D unresolved. The CDR3 totals 14 residues. With 7 bases removed from V and 1 base from J, the gap between germline ends came to 17 bases. In germline, CDR1 is DFQATT, CDR2 SNEGSKA (reference sequence). CDR3 residues: CSVIRADGSYEQYF. CDR3 coding DNA: TGCAGTGTTATAAGGGCTGACGGATCCTACGAGCAGTACTTC.

The chain has TRBV6-6 and TRBJ2-5; TRBD2 might be the D (5 bases). This CDR3 has 13 residues. V dropped 2 bases and J dropped 5 bases, with 9 bases sitting between them. Germline CDR1 MNHNY, CDR2 SVGAGI (reference sequence). The CDR3 region has the DNA TGTGCCAGCAGTTACACGGGGTTGGAGACCCAGTACTTC. Translating it yields CASSYTGLETQYF.

This clonotype was observed at least ten times. The rearrangement uses TRBV3-1 and TRBJ2-7; maybe TRBD1 (7 bases). The CDR3 totals 14 residues. Per germline, CDR1 LGHDT and CDR2 YNNKEL (reference sequence). Between the trimmed V and J ends, which lost 4 bases and 4 bases, there was a span of 14 bases. The CDR3 DNA is TGTGCCAGCAGCCCTCCAGGGGGGCCGTACGAGCAGTACTTC. Encoded protein: CASSPPGGPYEQYF.

About this clonotype itself: This sequence may be a read error, since a much larger clone differs from it by one base. The CDR3 loop reads CASSGGTQYF. The CDR3 nucleotides read TGTGCCAGCAGTGGGGGGACCCAGTACTTC. The rearrangement uses TRBV2 and TRBJ2-5; no reliable D call. The CDR3 is 10 amino acids. Germline V gene data show CDR1 as SNHLY and CDR2 as FYNNEI. The V and J ends lost 4 bases and 7 bases respectively, with 4 bases between them.

This clonotype occurred a few times. The rearrangement joins TRBV20-1 to TRBJ2-3; D may be TRBD1 (6 bases). Germline loops: CDR1 DFQATT, CDR2 SNEGSKA (reference sequence). With 5 bases removed from V and 3 bases from J, the gap between germline ends came to 15 bases. The CDR3 covers 14 residues. The CDR3 bases are TGCAGTGCTGAGGGCACAGGGCGGACAGATACGCAGTATTTT. It is translated as CSAEGTGRTDTQYF.

In its sample, this clonotype was seen a few times. Written as DNA, the CDR3 is TGTGCCAGCAGCTCAACAGGGGGTAGGGGGGAGACCCAGTACTTC. This translates into CASSSTGGRGETQYF. This rearrangement joins TRBV5-5 to TRBJ2-5; 8 bases match TRBD1. This CDR3 is 15 amino acids long. V shed 3 bases and J 5 bases; nucleotides not matched to a gene: 9. Germline loops: CDR1 SGHKS, CDR2 YYEKEE (reference sequence).

The table lists this clonotype with many counts. The V gene is TRBV7-9, the J gene TRBJ1-1; TRBD1 matches at 8 bases. This CDR3 region has 13 residues. The trim removed 3 bases at V and 7 bases at J, leaving 4 bases unmatched. The germline V gene encodes CDR1 SEHNR and CDR2 FQNEAQ (reference sequence). This CDR3 is CASSFPTGGEAFF. The CDR3 DNA reads as TGTGCCAGCAGCTTCCCTACAGGGGGTGAAGCTTTCTTT.

J is TRBJ2-4 and V is TRBV20-1, with TRBD2 matching over 13 bases. The trim removed 7 bases at V and 0 bases at J, leaving 9 bases unmatched. In germline, CDR1 is DFQATT, CDR2 SNEGSKA (reference sequence). CDR3 length: 17 amino acids. CDR3: CSVGLAGRPLAKNIQYF. CDR3 sequence (DNA): TGCAGTGTGGGACTAGCGGGGCGACCATTAGCCAAAAACATTCAGTACTTC.

This clonotype turned up a few times. This rearrangement joins TRBV7-9 to TRBJ2-2; D may be TRBD2 (5 bases). The CDR3 covers 16 residues. Germline loops: CDR1 SEHNR, CDR2 FQNEAQ (reference sequence). V dropped 5 bases and J dropped 1 base, with 14 bases sitting between them. The CDR3 here is CASSPLERVNTGELFF. The DNA of the CDR3 is TGTGCCAGCAGCCCGTTGGAGAGGGTGAACACCGGGGAGCTGTTTTTT. Complete variable domain (other parts from reference TRBV7-9 and TRBJ2-2): DTGVSQNPRHKITKRGQNVTFRCDPISEHNRLYWYRQTLGQGPEFLTYFQNEAQLEKSRLLSDRFSAERPKGSFSTLEIQRTEQGDSAMYLCASSPLERVNTGELFFGEGSRLTVL.

The chain combines TRBV5-1 with TRBJ2-2; 12 positions agree with TRBD1. With V trimmed by 1 base and J by 6 bases, 4 bases remained unmatched. Germline CDR1 SGHRS, CDR2 YFSETQ. The CDR3 loop spans 16 amino acids. This CDR3 is CASSLYGTGGSGELFF. CDR3 nucleotides: TGCGCCAGCAGCTTGTACGGGACAGGGGGCTCCGGGGAGCTGTTTTTT.

The chain recombines TRBV27 with TRBJ1-1, with unresolved D. The V gene's germline CDR1 is MNHEY and CDR2 SMNVEV (reference sequence). The CDR3 runs 15 residues. The V gene lost 3 bases and the J gene lost 7 bases, with 18 bases spanning the gap. Written as DNA, the CDR3 is TGTGCCAGCAGTTTTCTGTCACCCAGGAAGGATGAAGCTTTCTTT. Its protein is CASSFLSPRKDEAFF.

This clonotype was seen only a few times. The gene calls are TRBV20-1 and TRBJ2-7, with 12 bases fitting TRBD2. Looked up from germline, CDR1 is DFQATT and CDR2 is SNEGSKA (reference sequence). Germline trimming cut 6 bases from V and 0 bases from J; bases unmatched to any gene: 15. This CDR3 has 18 residues. For the CDR3, the DNA is TGCAGTGCCACGGATTCTAGCGGGAGGGCTCACGTCTCCTACGAGCAGTACTTC. Translated: CSATDSSGRAHVSYEQYF.